This is a list of T cell receptor beta chains from one sample in a study of regulatory T cells in long-lasting Graves disease. In TCRdb, the multiplex PCR reads were re-called with MiXCR into one record per CDR3 protein. The sample includes 350,000 to 450,000 distinct CDR3 sequences, less than 25% seen only once; the top ten take under 25%. Specimen: peripheral blood mononuclear cells (PBMCs), collected when the disease was refractory, from a patient treated with antithyroid drugs. The origin of the receptors is a female donor with Graves disease. Both conserved end residues are part of each CDR3. D genes are given only for firm matches. Size tells how often a clone was seen (once, few, many) or the class of an expanded clone, and some rows leave it out.

TRBV11-3	NA	NA	TRBJ2-7	CASSVEGGEEQYF	TGTGCCAGCAGCGTTGAAGGGGGTGAGGAGCAGTACTTC
TRBV7-2	NA	NA	TRBJ2-5	CASSPGDWQETQYF	TGTGCCAGCAGCCCCGGGGACTGGCAAGAGACCCAGTACTTC
TRBV12-3/TRBV12-4	TRBD1	many	TRBJ1-1	CASRQSGQRNTEAFF	TGTGCCAGCAGGCAATCGGGACAGAGGAACACTGAAGCTTTCTTT
TRBV20-1	TRBD1	NA	TRBJ2-5	CSAHSGTGGYGTQYF	TGCAGTGCTCACTCCGGGACAGGGGGATATGGGACCCAGTACTTC
TRBV11-2	TRBD2	once	TRBJ2-1	CASSRTSGDSNEQFF	TGTGCCAGCAGCCGGACTAGCGGAGACAGCAATGAGCAGTTCTTC
TRBV29-1	TRBD1	few	TRBJ1-1	CSADRGMNTEAFF	TGCAGCGCAGACAGGGGAATGAACACTGAAGCTTTCTTT
TRBV6-1	TRBD1	many	TRBJ1-1	CASSAATGKGTEAFF	TGTGCCAGCAGTGCCGCGACAGGGAAGGGGACTGAAGCTTTCTTT
TRBV29-1	NA	many	TRBJ1-2	CSVEYPARDYGYTF	TGCAGCGTTGAGTACCCAGCTCGTGACTATGGCTACACCTTC
TRBV27	NA	many	TRBJ1-5	CASQGRWGSNQPQHF	TGTGCCAGCCAAGGACGGTGGGGTAGCAATCAGCCCCAGCATTTT
TRBV7-2	TRBD2	NA	TRBJ2-3	CASSLGLISTDTQYF	TGTGCCAGCAGCCTGGGACTAATTAGCACAGATACGCAGTATTTT
TRBV28	TRBD1	NA	TRBJ1-3	CASSGQGAPGNTIYF	TGTGCCAGCAGTGGACAGGGGGCGCCCGGAAACACCATATATTTT
TRBV7-8	TRBD1	many	TRBJ2-5	CASSLRRGRDRASGETQYF	TGTGCCAGCAGCCTCCGCCGGGGGCGGGACAGGGCCTCAGGGGAGACCCAGTACTTC
TRBV7-4	NA	few	TRBJ2-7	CASSPTSQGGPPNCEQYF	TGTGCCAGCAGCCCGACCTCGCAGGGTGGTCCACCGAACTGCGAGCAGTACTTC
TRBV5-1	TRBD1	NA	TRBJ2-6	CASSMDRVGANVLTF	TGCGCCAGCAGCATGGACAGGGTTGGGGCCAACGTCCTGACTTTC
TRBV7-2	TRBD2	NA	TRBJ2-7	CASSALGTSGSSYEQYF	TGTGCCAGCAGCGCCCTCGGGACTAGCGGGAGCTCCTACGAGCAGTACTTC
TRBV27	NA	many	TRBJ1-1	CASSLYAGILNTEAFF	TGTGCCAGCAGTTTATATGCCGGGATTTTGAACACTGAAGCTTTCTTT
TRBV5-1	NA	few	TRBJ1-5	CASSFGSVDQPQHF	TGCGCCAGCAGCTTTGGGTCGGTGGATCAGCCCCAGCATTTT
TRBV28	TRBD1	many	TRBJ1-3	CASSDRAGNTIYF	TGTGCCAGCTCCGACAGGGCTGGAAACACCATATATTTT
TRBV20-1	NA	few	TRBJ2-4	CSASTVLGGRRNIQYF	TGCAGTGCTAGTACGGTACTCGGGGGCAGAAGGAACATTCAGTACTTC
TRBV27	NA	many	TRBJ1-5	CASSLFPRDQPQHF	TGTGCCAGCAGTTTGTTCCCCAGAGATCAGCCCCAGCATTTT
TRBV20-1	TRBD1	NA	TRBJ2-4	CSARDGGQGMNIQYF	TGCAGTGCTAGAGATGGCGGACAGGGGATGAACATTCAGTACTTC
TRBV2	NA	many	TRBJ2-7	CASSSDPEGTNSYEQYF	TGTGCCAGCAGCTCCGATCCGGAGGGGACAAACTCCTACGAGCAGTACTTC
TRBV20-1	NA	NA	TRBJ2-1	CSVLQESSYNEQFF	TGCAGTGTCTTACAGGAAAGCTCCTACAATGAGCAGTTCTTC
TRBV28	NA	NA	TRBJ1-5	CASSSQEGVDQPQHF	TGTGCCAGCAGTTCCCAGGAGGGAGTCGATCAGCCCCAGCATTTT
TRBV20-1	NA	few	TRBJ2-5	CSAREKDGVGETQYF	TGCAGTGCTAGAGAAAAGGATGGTGTCGGGGAGACCCAGTACTTC
TRBV7-3	NA	NA	TRBJ2-5	CASSYYPQETQYF	TGTGCCAGCAGCTATTATCCACAAGAGACCCAGTACTTC
TRBV7-9	NA	many	TRBJ1-6	CASSLNTGTSSPLHF	TGTGCCAGCAGCTTAAACACCGGGACCTCTTCACCCCTCCACTTT